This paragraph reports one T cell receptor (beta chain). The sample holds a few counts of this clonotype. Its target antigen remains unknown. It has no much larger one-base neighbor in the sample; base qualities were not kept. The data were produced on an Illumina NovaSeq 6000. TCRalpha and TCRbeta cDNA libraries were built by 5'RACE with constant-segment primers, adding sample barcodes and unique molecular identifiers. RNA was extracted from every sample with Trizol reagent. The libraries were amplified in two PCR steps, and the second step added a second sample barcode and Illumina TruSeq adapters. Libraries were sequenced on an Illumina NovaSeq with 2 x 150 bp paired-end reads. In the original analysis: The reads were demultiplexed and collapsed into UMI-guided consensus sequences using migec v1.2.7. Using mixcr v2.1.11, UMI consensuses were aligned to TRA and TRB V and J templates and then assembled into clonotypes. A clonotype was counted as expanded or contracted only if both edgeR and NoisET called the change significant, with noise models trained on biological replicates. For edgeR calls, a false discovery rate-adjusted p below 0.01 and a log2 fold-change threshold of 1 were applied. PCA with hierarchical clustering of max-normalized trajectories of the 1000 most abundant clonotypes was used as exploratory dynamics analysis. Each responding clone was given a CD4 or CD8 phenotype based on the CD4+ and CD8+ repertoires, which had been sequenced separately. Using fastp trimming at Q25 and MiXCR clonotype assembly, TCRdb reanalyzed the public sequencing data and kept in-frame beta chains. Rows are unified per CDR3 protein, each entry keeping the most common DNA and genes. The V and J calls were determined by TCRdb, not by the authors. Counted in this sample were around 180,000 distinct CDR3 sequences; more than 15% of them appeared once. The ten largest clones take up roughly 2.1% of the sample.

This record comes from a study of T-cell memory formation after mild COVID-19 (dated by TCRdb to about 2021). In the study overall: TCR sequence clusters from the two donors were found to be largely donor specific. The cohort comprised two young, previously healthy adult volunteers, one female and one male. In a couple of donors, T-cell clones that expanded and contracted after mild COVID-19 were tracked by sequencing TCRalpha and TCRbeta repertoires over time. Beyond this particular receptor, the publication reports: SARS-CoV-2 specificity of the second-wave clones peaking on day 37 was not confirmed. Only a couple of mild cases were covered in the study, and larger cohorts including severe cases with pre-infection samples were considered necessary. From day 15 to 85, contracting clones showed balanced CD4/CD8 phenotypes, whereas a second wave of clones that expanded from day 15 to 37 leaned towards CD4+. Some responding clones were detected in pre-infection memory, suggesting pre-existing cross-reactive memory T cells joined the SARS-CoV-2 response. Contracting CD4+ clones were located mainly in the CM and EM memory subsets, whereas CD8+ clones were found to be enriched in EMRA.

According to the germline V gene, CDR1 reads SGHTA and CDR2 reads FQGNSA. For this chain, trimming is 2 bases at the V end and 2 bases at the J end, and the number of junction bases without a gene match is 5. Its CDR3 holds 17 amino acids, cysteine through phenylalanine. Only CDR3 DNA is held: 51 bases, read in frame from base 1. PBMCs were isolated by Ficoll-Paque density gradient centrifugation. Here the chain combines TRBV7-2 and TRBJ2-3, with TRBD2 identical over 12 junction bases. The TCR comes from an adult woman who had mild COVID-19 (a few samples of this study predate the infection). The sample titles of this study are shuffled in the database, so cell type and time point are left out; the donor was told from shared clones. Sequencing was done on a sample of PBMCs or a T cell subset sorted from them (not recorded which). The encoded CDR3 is CASSLLAGGGFTDTQYF. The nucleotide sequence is TGTGCCAGCAGCTTACTAGCGGGAGGGGGATTCACAGATACGCAGTATTTT.